Listed below are T cell receptor beta chains from one sample, sequenced in a study of immune evolution from preneoplasia to lung adenocarcinoma. Clones were read by immunoSEQ multiplex PCR, and TCRdb kept only the in-frame ones, dropping some. The sample includes 8,000 or so clones, approximately 80% seen only once; the top ten take around a tenth. Specimen: FFPE minimally invasive lung adenocarcinoma tissue. Receptors originate from a donor aged 70 or over with lung adenocarcinoma. Each CDR3 is given with its conserved first and last residue. Fields, in order: J gene, clone size, V gene, CDR3 protein. Size tells how often a clone was seen (once, few, many) or the class of an expanded clone, and some rows leave it out.

>TRBJ2-1|.|TRBV29-1
CSARTSGFYNEQFF
>TRBJ2-7|.|TRBV28
CASRLQGAGEQYF
>TRBJ2-3|.|TRBV15
CATSKTSGRDTQYF
>TRBJ2-1|.|TRBV28
CASRRAGGSYNEQFF
>TRBJ2-1|.|TRBV7-3
CASSLTNVHEQFF
>TRBJ1-1|.|TRBV5-4
CASSLDTTSNTEAFF
>TRBJ2-7|.|TRBV28
CASSSPGLATSYEQYF
>TRBJ2-1|.|TRBV7-9
CASSLGLANNEQFF
>TRBJ2-3|once|TRBV7-9
CASSKWPSGLSTDTQYF
>TRBJ2-3|.|TRBV7-9
CASSLAYERELTDTQYF
>TRBJ2-2|.|TRBV5-4
CASSLDRLNTGELFF
>TRBJ2-7|few|TRBV6-5
CASSEAGTGDHEQYF
>TRBJ2-1|once|TRBV30
CAWRGLAVYNEQFF
>TRBJ1-1|.|TRBV5-6
CASSPTWIGSGEAFF
>TRBJ2-1|.|TRBV9
CASSGQGPFGGSSHNEQFF
>TRBJ2-3|.|TRBV30
CAWSAGTDTQYF
>TRBJ1-1|.|TRBV27
CASSLGQGVTEAFF
>TRBJ2-1|.|TRBV5-4
CASSLDRDSSEQFF
>TRBJ1-3|.|TRBV7-2
CASSPWAGGAGNTIYF
>TRBJ1-4|.|TRBV20-1
CSASREKLFF